This TCR beta chain was observed in a study of human T cells and chemical hapten exposure. With V trimmed by 5 bases and J by 2 bases, 3 bases remained unmatched. The CDR3 totals 14 residues. Germline CDR1 reads SGHRS; CDR2 reads YFSETQ. Time point specified: pre-sensitization, week 0. Described treatment: therapeutic diphenylcyclopropenone sensitization with weekly scalp DPC. Investigators collected blood before applying each patch test. TCRdb re-derived calls from the RACE reads in MiXCR, one entry per CDR3 protein. Here the sample spans 250,000 or so distinct CDR3 sequences, roughly 7.7% being singletons.

The V call is TRBV5-1, the J call TRBJ1-3, with 8 bases lining up with TRBD1. This receptor was taken from a young man with alopecia areata. Some clones in this sample may be carry-over from other donors' samples. The starting material was whole blood, obtained in connection with sensitization to the hapten diphenylcyclopropenone (DPC). The CDR3 spells CASSQGATGNTIYF. The CDR3 DNA reads TGCGCCAGCAGTCAGGGGGCGACTGGAAACACCATATATTTT.